There are a few counts of the clone carrying this TCR beta chain. Its antigen is still unknown. TCRdb reprocessed the 5' RACE reads with MiXCR, giving one entry per CDR3 protein. Among roughly 79,000 distinct CDR3 sequences, over 9.5% were seen once, and the ten largest hold roughly 4.2%. The sample is drawn from a study of spatial heterogeneity in lung cancer. Study summary: Detected sequences consistently included more beta-chain ones than alpha-chain ones.

General study findings and limits: Resection saw ubiquitous expanded tumor TCRs appear in blood more than follow-up did.

Time point indicated: sample taken at primary tumor resection. Unsorted whole RNA of tumor, nontumor lung or frozen PBMC was sequenced. The sequence came from a male donor with early-stage non-small cell lung cancer. Sequencing was performed on PBMCs, taken at surgery.

CDR3 coding DNA: TGTGCCTGGGGGTCTTTAGGACTCCGGAGCAATCACGAGCAGTACTTC. Amino acid sequence: CAWGSLGLRSNHEQYF. V and J are TRBV30 and TRBJ2-7, with a weak D call TRBD2 (5 bases). Trimming left V 5 bases short and J 5 bases short, with 25 bases between. There are 16 residues in the CDR3. Germline loops: CDR1 GTSNPN, CDR2 SVGIG (reference sequence). The whole variable domain, remainder taken from reference TRBV30 and TRBJ2-7, is SQTIHQWPATLVQPVGSPLSLECTVEGTSNPNLYWYRQAAGRGLQLLFYSVGIGQISSEVPQNLSASRPQDRQFILSSKKLLLSDSGFYLCAWGSLGLRSNHEQYFGPGTRLTVT.